This TCR beta chain was identified in a study of blood T cell repertoires in COVID-19. About the research overall: Both acute and convalescent COVID-19 samples were obtained from the United States, Italy and Spain.

The method was immunoSEQ multiplex PCR; TCRdb's version includes in-frame clones alone and lacks a portion of them. The sample consists of approximately 300,000 clones, around 90% of them appearing once. CDR3 length: 13 residues. CDR1 is LNHDA and CDR2 is SQIVND in the germline V gene (reference sequence). V was cut by 8 bases and J by 3 bases, with 14 bases left in between. The chain recombines TRBV19 with TRBJ2-7, with D possibly TRBD1 on 7 matching bases. This TCR was sampled from a woman in her 30s with COVID-19, enrolled during active disease. Source material: peripheral blood. The CDR3 DNA is TGTGCCAGTTCGGCCCAGGGGGGCTACGAGCAGTACTTC. Its protein product is CASSAQGGYEQYF.